The 3 T cell receptor beta chains listed next were all sequenced from one sample in a study of cytomegalovirus exposure and HLA in healthy donors. The table came from immunoSEQ multiplex PCR; TCRdb's copy has only in-frame clones and leaves some out. The repertoire includes over 55,000 clones, roughly 96% of them detected once, and 0.85% to 1% sits in the top ten. The sequencing sample was made of PBMCs. These receptors originate from a man in his late teens or twenties in good health and CMV-seronegative.

The V call is TRBV4-1, the J call TRBJ2-1; no reliable D call. V was cut by 0 bases and J by 6 bases, with 6 bases left in between. Germline lookup yields CDR1 MGHRA and CDR2 YSYEKL. The CDR3 is 13 residues long. CDR3 DNA sequence: TGCGCCAGCAGCCAAGAGAGGCGCAATGAGCAGTTCTTC. This translates into CASSQERRNEQFF.

The rearrangement links TRBV5-1 to TRBJ1-2; 7 bases align to TRBD1. V shed 0 bases and J 6 bases; nucleotides not matched to a gene: 8. Germline-derived CDR1 and CDR2 are SGHRS and YFSETQ. The CDR3 covers 15 residues. The CDR3 loop reads CASSLARTGIDGYTF. The CDR3 coding sequence is TGCGCCAGCAGCTTGGCGAGGACAGGAATTGATGGCTACACCTTC.

The V and J genes are TRBV4-2 and TRBJ2-3; 10 nucleotides agree with TRBD2. Germline assignment: CDR1 LGHNA and CDR2 YNFKEQ. V dropped 0 bases and J dropped 2; count of bases not matched to a gene: 2. The CDR3 loop spans 16 amino acids. The CDR3 DNA reads as TGTGCCAGCAGCCAAGAGCTAGCGGGGGTCACAGATACGCAGTATTTT. It translates to CASSQELAGVTDTQYF.